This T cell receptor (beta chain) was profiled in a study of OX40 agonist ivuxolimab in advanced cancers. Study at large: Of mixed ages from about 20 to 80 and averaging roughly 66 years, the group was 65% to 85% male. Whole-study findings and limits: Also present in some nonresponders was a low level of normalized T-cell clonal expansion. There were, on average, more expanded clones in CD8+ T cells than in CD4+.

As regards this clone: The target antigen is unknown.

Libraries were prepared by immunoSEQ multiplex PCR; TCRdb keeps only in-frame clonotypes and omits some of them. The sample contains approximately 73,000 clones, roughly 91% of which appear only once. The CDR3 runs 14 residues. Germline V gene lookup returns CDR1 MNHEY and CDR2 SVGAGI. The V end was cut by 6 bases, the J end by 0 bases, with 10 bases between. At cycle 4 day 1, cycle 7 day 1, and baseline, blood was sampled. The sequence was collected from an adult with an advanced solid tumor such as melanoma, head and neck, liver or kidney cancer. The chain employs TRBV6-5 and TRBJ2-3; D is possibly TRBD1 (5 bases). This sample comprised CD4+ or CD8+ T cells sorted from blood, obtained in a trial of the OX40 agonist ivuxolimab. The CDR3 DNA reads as TGTGCCAGCAGCCCGAGACAGAGCACAGATACGCAGTATTTT. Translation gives CASSPRQSTDTQYF.